What follows describes a single T cell receptor (beta chain). This entry is derived from a study of cytomegalovirus exposure and HLA in healthy donors. The protocol was immunoSEQ multiplex PCR, while the TCRdb copy is restricted to in-frame clones and leaves out a portion. The sample comprises 21,000 or so clones, under 98% of which are singletons, and 8.5% to 10% rests with the top ten. The clonotype comes from a man aged 25 to 40 in good health and CMV-seropositive. Sequenced input: PBMCs.

CDR3 loop: CAWSVGTQQGALNQPQHF. For the CDR3, the DNA is TGTGCCTGGAGTGTAGGTACCCAACAGGGGGCTCTCAATCAGCCCCAGCATTTT. The chain combines TRBV30 with TRBJ1-5, with 9 bases lining up with TRBD1. CDR3 length: 18 residues. Looked up from germline, CDR1 is GTSNPN and CDR2 is SVGIG (reference sequence). Trimming cost V 0 bases and J 3 bases; bases outside gene matches: 12. Combining the CDR3 with reference TRBV30 and TRBJ1-5 gives the whole variable domain SQTIHQWPATLVQPVGSPLSLECTVEGTSNPNLYWYRQAAGRGLQLLFYSVGIGQISSEVPQNLSASRPQDRQFILSSKKLLLSDSGFYLCAWSVGTQQGALNQPQHFGDGTRLSIL.